What follows are 11 T cell receptor beta chains derived from one specimen sequenced in a study of blood T cell repertoires in COVID-19. Produced via immunoSEQ multiplex PCR; TCRdb's table is partial and in-frame only. The table records under 300,000 clones, roughly 93% of them present only once. The sample comprised PBMCs or T cells enriched from blood (not recorded which). The receptors originated from a middle-aged woman with acute COVID-19.

The chain uses TRBV10-3 and TRBJ1-1; D possibly corresponds to TRBD1 (6 bases). The germline V gene has CDR1 ENHRY and CDR2 SYGVKD. The CDR3 covers 13 residues. The V end was cut by 5 bases, the J end by 12 bases, with 19 bases between. The CDR3 here is CAISFSGGPSPFF. CDR3 coding DNA: TGTGCCATCAGTTTCTCGGGGGGGCCGTCACCTTTCTTT.

V gene TRBV7-6 combines with J gene TRBJ1-1; a weak D match, TRBD1 (6 bases). This CDR3 is 16 amino acids long. Between the trimmed V and J ends, which lost 5 bases and 1 base, there was a span of 17 bases. Germline V gene data show CDR1 as SGHVS and CDR2 as FNYEAQ. DNA of the CDR3: TGTGCCAGCAGCAGATCTGGGGGCGTGAGGAACACTGAAGCTTTCTTT. Its translation: CASSRSGGVRNTEAFF. Full variable domain (remainder filled in from reference TRBV7-6 and TRBJ1-1): GAGVSQSPRYKVTKRGQDVALRCDPISGHVSLYWYRQALGQGPEFLTYFNYEAQQDKSGLPNDRFSAERPEGSISTLTIQRTEQRDSAMYRCASSRSGGVRNTEAFFGQGTRLTVV.

This rearrangement joins TRBV4-1 to TRBJ2-1; no clear D. The CDR3 is 13 amino acids. CDR1 is MGHRA, CDR2 YSYEKL, per germline. The V and J ends lost 0 bases and 16 bases respectively, with 16 bases between them. The DNA of the CDR3 is TGCGCCAGCAGCCAAGAGGTGGCCAGGTTCGTATTCTTC. It translates to CASSQEVARFVFF.

The chain couples TRBV7-3 to TRBJ2-7, with D possibly matching TRBD2 (6 bases). The CDR3 runs 16 residues. The germline CDR1 and CDR2 sequences are SGHTA and FQGTGA. V dropped 0 bases and J dropped 2 bases, with 14 bases sitting between them. CDR3: CASSLTGLEPTYEQYF. Written as DNA, the CDR3 is TGTGCCAGCAGCTTAACGGGACTGGAACCGACCTACGAGCAGTACTTC.

A word on this clone: Germline and junction disagree at one end, which may indicate a read error. This chain links TRBV28 with TRBJ1-1; tentative D call: TRBD1 (5 bases). This CDR3 region has 15 residues. The germline gives CDR1 MDHEN, CDR2 SYDVKM. The CDR3 DNA sequence: TGTGCCAGCAGTTTTAGGGGAGGTATGAAGACTGAAGCTTTCTTT. This translates into CASSFRGGMKTEAFF.

The chain combines TRBV20-1 with TRBJ1-2, with D tentatively TRBD1 (5 bases). From germline, CDR1 is DFQATT and CDR2 SNEGSKA (reference sequence). The CDR3 is 13 amino acids. V dropped 3 bases and J dropped 4 bases, with 12 bases sitting between them. Here the CDR3 reads CSASPQGLYGYTF. The DNA for the CDR3 is TGCAGTGCTAGTCCCCAGGGACTCTATGGCTACACCTTC.

The rearrangement uses TRBV11-2 and TRBJ2-1, with TRBD2 identical over 8 bases. The V gene's germline CDR1 is SGHAT and CDR2 FQNNGV. This CDR3 is built from 17 residues. Trimming took 7 bases from V and 4 from J; bases not matched to a gene: 15. The CDR3 reads CASINASGTSLYNEQFF. The CDR3 DNA is TGTGCCAGCATCAACGCGTCCGGGACTAGTCTATACAATGAGCAGTTCTTC. Full variable domain (remainder filled in from reference TRBV11-2 and TRBJ2-1): EAGVAQSPRYKIIEKRQSVAFWCNPISGHATLYWYQQILGQGPKLLIQFQNNGVVDDSQLPKDRFSAERLKGVDSTLKIQPAKLEDSAVYLCASINASGTSLYNEQFFGPGTRLTVL.

V gene TRBV11-2 combines with J gene TRBJ2-3; 9 positions match TRBD2. CDR1 and CDR2 (germline): SGHAT, FQNNGV. The CDR3 has 14 residues. After removal of 6 bases from V and 7 bases from J, the junction contained 8 bases not matched to a gene. CDR3 residues: CASRLAGRPNTQYF. The CDR3 bases are TGTGCCAGCAGACTAGCGGGCCGCCCGAATACGCAGTATTTT.

The chain combines TRBV7-2 with TRBJ2-5; D unresolved. Trimming pared 2 bases from V and 4 bases from J, leaving 8 bases between. Germline CDR1 SGHTA, CDR2 FQGNSA. This CDR3 has 13 amino acids. DNA for the CDR3: TGTGCCAGCAGCTTAAGCCCGGGAGAGACCCAGTACTTC. It is translated as CASSLSPGETQYF.

The genes are TRBV18 and TRBJ1-1, with D uncertain. The CDR3 is made up of 13 amino acids. Germline V gene data show CDR1 as KGHSH and CDR2 as LQKENI. Trimming removed 3 bases at V and 7 bases at J, with 12 bases between. The CDR3 DNA sequence: TGTGCCAGCTCACCCTACGCTCAGGATGAAGCTTTCTTT. It codes for CASSPYAQDEAFF.

In its sample, this clone was seen once. The gene calls are TRBV29-1 and TRBJ2-5, with a weak D call TRBD2 (5 bases). Germline V gene sequence: CDR1 SQVTM, CDR2 ANQGSEA. This CDR3 is built from 14 residues. V was cut by 5 bases and J by 2 bases, with 15 bases left in between. The CDR3 DNA follows: TGCAGCGTTCTATTGAGCGGCCTTCAAGAGACCCAGTACTTC. Amino acids: CSVLLSGLQETQYF.